Listed here is a single T cell receptor (beta chain). In the original processing: Quantification of nucleated cells was approximated via reference gene primer amplification. Method: immunoSEQ multiplex PCR; TCRdb's copy keeps in-frame clones and lacks some. V and J calls and clone size are those listed in that table; D and trimming were worked out from the DNA. The sample shows over 120,000 clones, about 83% of them seen only once. Germline CDR1 SGDLS, CDR2 YYNGEE. The germline V and J ends were trimmed by 0 bases and 0 bases, with 19 bases remaining between them. The CDR3 has 19 residues. This sample was included in a study of blood T cell repertoires in COVID-19. The wider study: Samples representing acute and convalescent COVID-19 were sourced from the United States, Italy and Spain. Sources were T cells, B-cell-depleted T cells, or PBMCs; the material itself was cDNA or gDNA.

The sample taken for sequencing was peripheral blood. This receptor was obtained from a woman aged 50 to 60 with active or convalescent COVID-19. The chain joins TRBV9 to TRBJ2-1; D might be TRBD2 (5 bases). As DNA, the CDR3 is TGTGCCAGCAGCGTAGCCCCCACGGGGAAGAAGAGCTCCTACAATGAGCAGTTCTTC. This sequence encodes CASSVAPTGKKSSYNEQFF.